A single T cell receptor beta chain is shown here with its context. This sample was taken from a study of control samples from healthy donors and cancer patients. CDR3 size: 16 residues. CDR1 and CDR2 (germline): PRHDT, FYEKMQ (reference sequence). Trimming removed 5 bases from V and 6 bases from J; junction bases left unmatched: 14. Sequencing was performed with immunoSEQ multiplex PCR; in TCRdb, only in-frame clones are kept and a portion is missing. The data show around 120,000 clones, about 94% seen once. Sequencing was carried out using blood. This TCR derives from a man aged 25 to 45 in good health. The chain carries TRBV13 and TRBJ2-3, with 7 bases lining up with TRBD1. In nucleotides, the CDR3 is TGTGCCAGCAGCCTAACGGGACAGATGCGGGTGGATACGCAGTATTTT. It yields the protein CASSLTGQMRVDTQYF. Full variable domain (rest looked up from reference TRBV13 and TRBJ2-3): AAGVIQSPRHLIKEKRETATLKCYPIPRHDTVYWYQQGPGQDPQFLISFYEKMQSDKGSIPDRFSAQQFSDYHSELNMSSLELGDSALYFCASSLTGQMRVDTQYFGPGTRLTVL.